A selection of T cell receptor beta chains follows, all from one sample in a study of blood T cell repertoires in COVID-19. Some clones are missing from TCRdb's copy, which holds only in-frame ones; the method was immunoSEQ multiplex PCR. Found here are roughly 330,000 clones, 86% of them singletons; the top ten hold around 1.6%. The specimen was peripheral blood. The receptors shown here come from a woman in her fifties or sixties with acute or convalescent COVID-19. Both conserved end residues are part of each CDR3. Fields, in order: V gene, CDR3 protein.

TRBV2 CASSEDSASAGGPSGELFF
TRBV27 CASSLSVVGEGEQFF
TRBV7-9 CASSERGLQTEAFF
TRBV5-4 CASSLKAGGPSNEQFF
TRBV24-1 CATSDAGGRANTGELFF
TRBV6-5 CASSLTGGLGNTIYF
TRBV5-1 CASSLDRGGLYSPLHF
TRBV19 CASMDPSVSYEQYF
TRBV7-7 CASSPGGGVDEQYF
TRBV7-2 CASRPTSGRHWWSTDTQYF
TRBV7-9 CASSLGQGGYTF
TRBV27 CASRPNPRETEAFF
TRBV6-5 CASSKTGDSYEQYF
TRBV12-3/TRBV12-4 CASSGQTNTEAFF
TRBV4-1 CASSQLLAYEQYF
TRBV27 CASSLIVRSGELFF
TRBV7-7 CASSNPGTSTDTQYF
TRBV9 CASSTRTSGRVSYNEQFF
TRBV19 CASSGQGVGNTIYF
TRBV27 CASTGDRGKSPLHF
TRBV7-3 CASSRDRGQETQYF
TRBV19 CASSWYTGVNEQFF
TRBV5-1 CASGGRAGTTDTQYF
TRBV4-1 CASSQPDRAANEKLFF
TRBV11-2 CASSLDRRTGGYTF
TRBV5-6 CASSLMLQGGEKLFF
TRBV2 CASSESGAGNSPLHF
TRBV5-6 CASSLAVNEQFF
TRBV7-2 CASSPRTGQPQHF
TRBV23-1 CASKHRGLTSYEQYF
TRBV7-9 CASSIPGQISGNTIYF
TRBV28 CASSLSGSYGYTF
TRBV7-8 CASSLTSERYEQYF
TRBV27 CASSLSGTGGSGGYTF
TRBV7-3 CASSPVGGPGLVNEQFF
TRBV6-1 CASSEARGNEQYF
TRBV11-2 CASSSRGGFETQYF
TRBV28 CARPAGVVYTGELFF
TRBV27 CASSVGDRDSREQYF
TRBV21-1 CARPSVRTKSSSGNTIYF
TRBV7-9 CASSPVSGPYNEQFF
TRBV11-2 CASRDGGRKTYNEQFF
TRBV30 CAWSGGQGLLGETQYF
TRBV7-2 CASSTGERNTIYF
TRBV28 CASSLPGEKLFF
TRBV5-1 CASSTGQGNTIYF
TRBV19 CASSPTGGQPQHF
TRBV5-1 CASSLGGTGVYEQYF
TRBV5-1 CASRQALLQETQYF
TRBV6-6 CASSPYTGQGGSEKLFF
TRBV6-2/TRBV6-3 CASSYGYRGYNEQFF
TRBV4-3 CASSQDPVTVLTYEQYF
TRBV7-8 CASSLSGHEQFF
TRBV18 CASSMVWIRGRTYNEQFF
TRBV28 CASSSPSSGGNYEQYF
TRBV6-2/TRBV6-3 CASSSDRADYGYTF
TRBV20-1 CSATGNTEAFF
TRBV27 CASSLTGTGEQYF
TRBV24-1 CATSGQGGYEQYF
TRBV6-2/TRBV6-3 CASSWGLRHSYEQYF